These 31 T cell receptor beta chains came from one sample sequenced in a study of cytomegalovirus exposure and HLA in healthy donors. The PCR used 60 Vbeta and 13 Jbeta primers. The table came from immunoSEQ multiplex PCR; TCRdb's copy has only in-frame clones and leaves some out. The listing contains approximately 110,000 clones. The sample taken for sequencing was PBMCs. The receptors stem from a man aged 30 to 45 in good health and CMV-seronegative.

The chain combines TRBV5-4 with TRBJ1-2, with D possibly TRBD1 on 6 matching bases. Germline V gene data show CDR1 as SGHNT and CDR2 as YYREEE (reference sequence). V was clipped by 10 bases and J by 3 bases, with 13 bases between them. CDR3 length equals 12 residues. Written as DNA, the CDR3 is TGTGCCGTCGAGGGGGAAGACTATGGCTACACCTTC. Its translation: CAVEGEDYGYTF.

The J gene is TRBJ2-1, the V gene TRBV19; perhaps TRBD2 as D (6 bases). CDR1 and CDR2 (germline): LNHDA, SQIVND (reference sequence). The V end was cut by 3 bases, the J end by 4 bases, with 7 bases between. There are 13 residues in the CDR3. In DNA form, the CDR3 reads TGTGCCAGTAGTATGGAGGGGTACAATGAGCAGTTCTTC. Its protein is CASSMEGYNEQFF.

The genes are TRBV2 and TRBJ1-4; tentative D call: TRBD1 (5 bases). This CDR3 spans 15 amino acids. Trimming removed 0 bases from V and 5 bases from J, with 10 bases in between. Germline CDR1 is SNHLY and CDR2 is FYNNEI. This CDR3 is CASSEALGGNEKLFF. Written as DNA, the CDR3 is TGTGCCAGCAGTGAAGCGTTGGGGGGGAATGAAAAACTGTTTTTT.

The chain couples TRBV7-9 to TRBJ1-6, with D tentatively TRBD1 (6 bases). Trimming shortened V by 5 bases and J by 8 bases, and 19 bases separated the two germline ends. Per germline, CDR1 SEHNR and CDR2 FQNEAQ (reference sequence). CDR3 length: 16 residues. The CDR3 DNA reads TGTGCCAGCAGCCATACTCCGGGACAAGGGGATTCACCCCTCCACTTT. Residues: CASSHTPGQGDSPLHF.

The CDR3 bases are TGTGCCAGCAGCCAAGATGTAGAGGGACAAGAAAAACTGTTTTTT. Residues: CASSQDVEGQEKLFF. The chain recombines TRBV4-2 with TRBJ1-4; perhaps TRBD1 as D (6 bases). Germline V CDR1 and CDR2: LGHNA, YNFKEQ. V dropped 0 bases and J dropped 8 bases, with 13 bases sitting between them. This CDR3 spans 15 amino acids.

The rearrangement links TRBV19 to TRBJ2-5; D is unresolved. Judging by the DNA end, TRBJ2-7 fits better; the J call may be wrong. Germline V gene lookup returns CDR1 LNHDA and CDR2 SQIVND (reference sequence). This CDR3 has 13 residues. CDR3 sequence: CASSIGGSYEQYF. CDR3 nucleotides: TGTGCCAGTAGTATAGGCGGCTCCTACGAGCAGTACTTC.

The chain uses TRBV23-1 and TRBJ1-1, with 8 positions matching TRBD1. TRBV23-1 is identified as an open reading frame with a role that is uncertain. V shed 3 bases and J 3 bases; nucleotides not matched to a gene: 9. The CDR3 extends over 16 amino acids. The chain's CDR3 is CASSQEKGQEDTEAFF. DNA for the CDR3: TGCGCCAGCAGTCAGGAGAAGGGACAGGAGGACACTGAAGCTTTCTTT.

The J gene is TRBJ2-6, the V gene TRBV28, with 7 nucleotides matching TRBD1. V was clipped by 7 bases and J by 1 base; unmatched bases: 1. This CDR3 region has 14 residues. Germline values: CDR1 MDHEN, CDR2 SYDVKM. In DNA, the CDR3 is TGTGCCAGCAACAGGGGTTCTGGGGCCAACGTCCTGACTTTC. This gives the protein CASNRGSGANVLTF. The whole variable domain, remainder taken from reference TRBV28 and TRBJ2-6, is DVKVTQSSRYLVKRTGEKVFLECVQDMDHENMFWYRQDPGLGLRLIYFSYDVKMKEKGDIPEGYSVSREKKERFSLILESASTNQTSMYLCASNRGSGANVLTFGAGSRLTVL.

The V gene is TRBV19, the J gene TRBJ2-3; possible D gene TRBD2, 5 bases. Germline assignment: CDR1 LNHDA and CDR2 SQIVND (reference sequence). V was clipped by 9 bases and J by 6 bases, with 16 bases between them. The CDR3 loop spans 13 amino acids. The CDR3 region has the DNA TGTGCCAGCCGGACTCCCGACCGGGATACGCAGTATTTT. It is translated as CASRTPDRDTQYF.

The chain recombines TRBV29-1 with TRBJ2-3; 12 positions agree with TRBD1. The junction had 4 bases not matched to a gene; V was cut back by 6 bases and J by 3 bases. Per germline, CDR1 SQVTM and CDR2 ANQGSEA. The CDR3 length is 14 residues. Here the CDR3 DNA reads TGCAGCGTCGCGGGACAGGGGGCAACAGATACGCAGTATTTT. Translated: CSVAGQGATDTQYF.

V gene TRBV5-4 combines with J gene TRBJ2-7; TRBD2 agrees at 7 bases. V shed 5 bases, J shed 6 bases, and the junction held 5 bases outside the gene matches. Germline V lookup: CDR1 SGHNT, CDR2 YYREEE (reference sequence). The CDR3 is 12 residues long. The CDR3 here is CASSPWEGEQYF. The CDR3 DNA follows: TGTGCCAGCAGTCCGTGGGAGGGCGAGCAGTACTTC.

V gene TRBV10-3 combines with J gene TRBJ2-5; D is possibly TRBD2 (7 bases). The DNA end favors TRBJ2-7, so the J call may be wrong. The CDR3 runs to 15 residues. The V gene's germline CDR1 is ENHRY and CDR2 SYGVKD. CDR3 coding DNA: TGTGCCATCAGTGAGTGGGGGGGGGCCTCCTACGAGCAGTACTTC. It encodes CAISEWGGASYEQYF.

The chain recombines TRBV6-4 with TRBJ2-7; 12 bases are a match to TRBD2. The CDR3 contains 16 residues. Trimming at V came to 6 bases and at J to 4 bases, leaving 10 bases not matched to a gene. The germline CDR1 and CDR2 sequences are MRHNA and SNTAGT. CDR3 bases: TGTGCCAGCAGGCTACATTCTAGCGGGGGGGCTTACGAGCAGTACTTC. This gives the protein CASRLHSSGGAYEQYF.

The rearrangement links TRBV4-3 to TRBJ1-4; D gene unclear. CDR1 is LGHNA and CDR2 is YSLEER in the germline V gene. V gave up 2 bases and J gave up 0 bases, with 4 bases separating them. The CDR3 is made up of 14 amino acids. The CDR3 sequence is CASSQRATNEKLFF. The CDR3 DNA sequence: TGCGCCAGCAGCCAACGGGCAACTAATGAAAAACTGTTTTTT.

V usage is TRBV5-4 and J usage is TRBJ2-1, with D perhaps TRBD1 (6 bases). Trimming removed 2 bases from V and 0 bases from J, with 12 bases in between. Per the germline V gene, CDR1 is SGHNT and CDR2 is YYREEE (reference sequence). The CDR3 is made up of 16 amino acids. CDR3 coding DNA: TGTGCCAGCAGCTTCGGCGCAGGGGTCTCCTACAATGAGCAGTTCTTC. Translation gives CASSFGAGVSYNEQFF.

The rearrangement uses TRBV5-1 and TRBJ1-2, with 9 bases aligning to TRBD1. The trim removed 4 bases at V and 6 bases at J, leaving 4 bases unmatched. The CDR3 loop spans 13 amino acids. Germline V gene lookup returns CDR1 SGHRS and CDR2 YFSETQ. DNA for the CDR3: TGCGCCAGCAGCCAGAGGACAGGGGATGGCTACACCTTC. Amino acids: CASSQRTGDGYTF. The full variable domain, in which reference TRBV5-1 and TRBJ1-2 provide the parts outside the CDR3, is KAGVTQTPRYLIKTRGQQVTLSCSPISGHRSVSWYQQTPGQGLQFLFEYFSETQRNKGNFPGRFSGRQFSNSRSEMNVSTLELGDSALYLCASSQRTGDGYTFGSGTRLTVV.

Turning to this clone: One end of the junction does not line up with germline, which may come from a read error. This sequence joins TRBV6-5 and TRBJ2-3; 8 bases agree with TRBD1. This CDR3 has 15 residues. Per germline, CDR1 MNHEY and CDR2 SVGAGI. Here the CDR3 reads CAGRPPGQGKDTQYF. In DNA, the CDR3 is TGTGCCGGCAGGCCTCCAGGACAGGGAAAGGATACGCAGTATTTT.

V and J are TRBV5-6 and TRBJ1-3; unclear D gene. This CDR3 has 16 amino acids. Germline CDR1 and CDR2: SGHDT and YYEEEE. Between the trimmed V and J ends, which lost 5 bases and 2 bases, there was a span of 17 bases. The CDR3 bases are TGTGCCAGCAGATTCTATTCAGGCCGTCCTGGAAACACCATATATTTT. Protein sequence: CASRFYSGRPGNTIYF.

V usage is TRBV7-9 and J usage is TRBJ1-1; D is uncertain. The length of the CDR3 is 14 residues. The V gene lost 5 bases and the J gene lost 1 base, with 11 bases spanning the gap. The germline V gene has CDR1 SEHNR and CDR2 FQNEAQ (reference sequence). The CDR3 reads CASSPVRKNTEAFF. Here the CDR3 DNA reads TGTGCCAGCAGCCCGGTCCGCAAGAACACTGAAGCTTTCTTT.

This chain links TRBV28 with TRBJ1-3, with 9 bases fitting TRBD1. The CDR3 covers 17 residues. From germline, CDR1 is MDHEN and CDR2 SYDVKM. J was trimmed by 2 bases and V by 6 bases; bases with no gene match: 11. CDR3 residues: CASSSSRDRVAGNTIYF. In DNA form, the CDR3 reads TGTGCCAGCAGCTCCTCCCGGGACAGGGTCGCTGGAAACACCATATATTTT.

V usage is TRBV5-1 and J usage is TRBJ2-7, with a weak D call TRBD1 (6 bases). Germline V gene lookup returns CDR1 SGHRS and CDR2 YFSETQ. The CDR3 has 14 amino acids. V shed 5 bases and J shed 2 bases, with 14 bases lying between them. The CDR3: CASSLGTQAYEQYF. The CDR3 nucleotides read TGCGCCAGCAGTCTGGGGACACAAGCCTACGAGCAGTACTTC.

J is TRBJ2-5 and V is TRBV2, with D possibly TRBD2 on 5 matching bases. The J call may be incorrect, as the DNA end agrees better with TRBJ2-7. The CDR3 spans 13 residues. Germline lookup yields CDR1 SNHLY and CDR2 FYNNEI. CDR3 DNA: TGTGCCAGCACCCTTAGGATAGCGAACGAGCAGTACTTC. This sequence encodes CASTLRIANEQYF.

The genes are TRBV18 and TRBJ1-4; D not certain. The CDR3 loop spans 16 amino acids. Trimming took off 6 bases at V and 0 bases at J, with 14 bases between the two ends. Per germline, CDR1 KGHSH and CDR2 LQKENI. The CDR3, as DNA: TGTGCCAGCTCCCCCCCTTCCCGCGCAACTAATGAAAAACTGTTTTTT. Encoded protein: CASSPPSRATNEKLFF.

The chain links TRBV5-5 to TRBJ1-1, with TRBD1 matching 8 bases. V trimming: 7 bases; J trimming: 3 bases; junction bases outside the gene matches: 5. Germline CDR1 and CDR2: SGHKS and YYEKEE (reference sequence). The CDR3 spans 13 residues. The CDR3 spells CASGDRSYTEAFF. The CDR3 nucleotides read TGTGCCAGCGGGGACAGGTCCTACACTGAAGCTTTCTTT.

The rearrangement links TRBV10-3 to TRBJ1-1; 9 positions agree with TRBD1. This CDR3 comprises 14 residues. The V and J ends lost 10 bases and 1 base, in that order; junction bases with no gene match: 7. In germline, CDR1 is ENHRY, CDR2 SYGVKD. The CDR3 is CATATGGRNTEAFF. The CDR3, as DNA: TGTGCCACTGCGACAGGGGGGAGGAACACTGAAGCTTTCTTT.

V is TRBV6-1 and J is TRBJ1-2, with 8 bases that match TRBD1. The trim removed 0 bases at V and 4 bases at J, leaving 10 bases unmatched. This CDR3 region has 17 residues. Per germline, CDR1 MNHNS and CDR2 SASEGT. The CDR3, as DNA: TGTGCCAGCAGTGAAGCGCTTCTGGGGACAGGCCTCTATGGCTACACCTTC. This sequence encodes CASSEALLGTGLYGYTF.

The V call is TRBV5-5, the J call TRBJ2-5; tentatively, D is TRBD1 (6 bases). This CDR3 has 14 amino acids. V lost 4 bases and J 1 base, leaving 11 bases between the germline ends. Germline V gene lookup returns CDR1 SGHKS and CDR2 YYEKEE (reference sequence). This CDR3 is CASSPTGSQETQYF. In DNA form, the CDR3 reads TGTGCCAGCAGCCCCACAGGGTCCCAAGAGACCCAGTACTTC.

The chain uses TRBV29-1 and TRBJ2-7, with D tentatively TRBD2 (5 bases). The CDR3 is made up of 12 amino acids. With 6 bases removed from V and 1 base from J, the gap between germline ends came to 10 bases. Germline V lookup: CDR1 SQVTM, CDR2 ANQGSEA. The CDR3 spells CSVNGNSYEQYF. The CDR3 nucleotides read TGCAGCGTAAACGGGAATTCCTACGAGCAGTACTTC.

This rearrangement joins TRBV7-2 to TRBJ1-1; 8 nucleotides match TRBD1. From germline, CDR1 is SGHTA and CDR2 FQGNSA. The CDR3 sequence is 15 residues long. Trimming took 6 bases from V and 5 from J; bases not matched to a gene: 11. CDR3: CASRLIRDRRTEAFF. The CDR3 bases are TGTGCCAGCAGGCTAATAAGGGACAGGAGGACTGAAGCTTTCTTT.

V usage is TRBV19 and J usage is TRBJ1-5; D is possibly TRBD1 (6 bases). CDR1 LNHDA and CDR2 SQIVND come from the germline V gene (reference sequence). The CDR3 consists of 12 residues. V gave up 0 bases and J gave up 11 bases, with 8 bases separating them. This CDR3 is CASSIDQGTQHF. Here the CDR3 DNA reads TGTGCCAGTAGTATAGACCAGGGGACCCAGCATTTT.

CDR3 coding DNA: TGCGCCAGCAGCCAAGGGGCATGGACTAGCGGGGGGGAGACCCAGTACTTC. Encoded protein: CASSQGAWTSGGETQYF. The chain links TRBV4-1 to TRBJ2-5; 14 bases map to TRBD2. V shed 1 base, J shed 5 bases, and the junction held 6 bases outside the gene matches. CDR1 MGHRA and CDR2 YSYEKL come from the germline V gene. The CDR3 has 17 residues.